Presented here are 15 T cell receptor beta chains from one specimen sequenced in a study of beta chain features in type 1 diabetes. Every bit of the isolated RNA underwent reverse transcription, so sequencing read expressed TCRB transcripts. Here immunoSEQ multiplex PCR was the method, and the copy in TCRdb shows in-frame clones only, minus some. The table records some 270,000 clones, 12% to 15% of them present only once. The sample taken for sequencing was naive CD4+ T cells from blood. The origin of the receptors is a woman in her thirties or forties in good health.

V usage is TRBV4-3 and J usage is TRBJ2-4, with 11 nucleotides matching TRBD2. From germline, CDR1 is LGHNA and CDR2 YSLEER. The CDR3 length is 20 residues. The V and J ends lost 0 bases and 0 bases, in that order; junction bases with no gene match: 10. The CDR3 nucleotides read TGCGCCAGCAGCCAAGAGGGGCTAGCGGGGGGCCCTGTAGCCAAAAACATTCAGTACTTC. Encoded protein: CASSQEGLAGGPVAKNIQYF.

This clone appeared a few times. The CDR3 reads CASRPGQGNYEQYF. CDR3 sequence (DNA): TGTGCCAGCAGACCGGGACAGGGAAACTACGAGCAGTACTTC. The V and J genes are TRBV14 and TRBJ2-7, with 9 bases matching TRBD1. The CDR3 contains 14 residues. The J segment lost 3 bases and the V segment lost 6 bases, leaving 6 bases of the junction unmatched. Germline V CDR1 and CDR2: SGHDN, FVKESK.

The rearrangement joins TRBV9 to TRBJ2-7, with 8 bases lining up with TRBD1. CDR3 length equals 15 residues. The junction had 11 bases not matched to a gene; V was cut back by 3 bases and J by 6 bases. CDR1 is SGDLS, CDR2 YYNGEE, per germline. The CDR3 nucleotides are TGTGCCAGCAGCGACCGACAGGGGCCGGGCGTCGAGCAGTACTTC. Protein sequence: CASSDRQGPGVEQYF. Complete variable domain (other parts from reference TRBV9 and TRBJ2-7): DSGVTQTPKHLITATGQRVTLRCSPRSGDLSVYWYQQSLDQGLQFLIQYYNGEERAKGNILERFSAQQFPDLHSELNLSSLELGDSALYFCASSDRQGPGVEQYFGPGTRLTVT.

This clone was seen a few times. The V and J genes are TRBV30 and TRBJ1-2; D gene ambiguous. The CDR3 extends over 10 amino acids. The V end lost 5 bases, the J end lost 4 bases, and 5 bases lay between the germline ends. Germline loops: CDR1 GTSNPN, CDR2 SVGIG (reference sequence). DNA of the CDR3: TGTGCCTGGCAGATCTATGGCTACACCTTC. Translating it yields CAWQIYGYTF.

The gene calls are TRBV7-8 and TRBJ2-7; tentatively, D is TRBD2 (6 bases). Germline V lookup: CDR1 SGHVS, CDR2 FQNEAQ. The CDR3 is 15 amino acids. Trimming left V 2 bases short and J 3 bases short, with 14 bases between. CDR3 DNA: TGTGCCAGCAGCTTACGACCCCTGGGGGGCTACGAGCAGTACTTC. Amino acids: CASSLRPLGGYEQYF.

The chain joins TRBV7-2 to TRBJ2-7, with 10 positions matching TRBD2. J gave up 3 bases and V 2 bases, and 4 bases lay outside the gene matches. Looked up from germline, CDR1 is SGHTA and CDR2 is FQGNSA. CDR3 length equals 15 residues. For the CDR3, the DNA is TGTGCCAGCAGCTTAACGCTAGCGGGGGACTACGAGCAGTACTTC. It is translated as CASSLTLAGDYEQYF. Using reference TRBV7-2 and TRBJ2-7 for the parts outside the CDR3, the full variable domain is GAGVSQSPSNKVTEKGKDVELRCDPISGHTALYWYRQSLGQGLEFLIYFQGNSAPDKSGLPSDRFSAERTGGSVSTLTIQRTQQEDSAVYLCASSLTLAGDYEQYFGPGTRLTVT.

This clone was picked up a small number of times. This chain connects TRBV5-8 to TRBJ2-5; D unclear. CDR1 is SGHTS and CDR2 is YDEGEE in the germline V gene. Between the trimmed V and J ends, which lost 4 bases and 7 bases, there was a span of 11 bases. This CDR3 comprises 12 residues. The CDR3 region is CASSESPGTQYF. CDR3 coding DNA: TGTGCCAGCAGCGAGAGCCCCGGGACCCAGTACTTC.

The chain links TRBV4-1 to TRBJ1-6; unclear D gene. Germline CDR1 MGHRA, CDR2 YSYEKL. This CDR3 has 16 amino acids. Trimming took off 0 bases at V and 9 bases at J, with 15 bases between the two ends. The CDR3 bases are TGCGCCAGCAGCCAAGAGGGGAGGGAATTGGGTTCACCCCTCCACTTT. Protein product: CASSQEGRELGSPLHF.

The CDR3 DNA reads as TGTGCCAGCAGTTTGCGGTTACCAGAGACCCAGTACTTC. Its translation: CASSLRLPETQYF. J is TRBJ2-5 and V is TRBV27; no firm D call. The V gene's germline CDR1 is MNHEY and CDR2 SMNVEV (reference sequence). This CDR3 comprises 13 residues. V was trimmed by 3 bases and J by 4 bases, leaving 9 bases between them.

This clone occurred a few times. The V call is TRBV5-4, the J call TRBJ2-5, with 15 bases aligning to TRBD2. This CDR3 has 19 residues. Germline trimming cut 2 bases from V and 6 bases from J; bases unmatched to any gene: 14. The germline CDR1 and CDR2 sequences are SGHNT and YYREEE (reference sequence). The CDR3 DNA reads as TGTGCCAGCAGCTTACCGGGACTAGCGGGGGGAAGTAAAGAGAAGACCCAGTACTTC. This codes for CASSLPGLAGGSKEKTQYF.

This clone appeared a few times. The chain combines TRBV19 with TRBJ2-1; 7 positions match TRBD2. Trimming cost V 3 bases and J 2 bases; bases outside gene matches: 4. Germline CDR1 reads LNHDA; CDR2 reads SQIVND (reference sequence). The CDR3 runs 15 residues. This CDR3 is CASSIGGEPYNEQFF. Written as DNA, the CDR3 is TGTGCCAGTAGTATTGGGGGGGAGCCCTACAATGAGCAGTTCTTC.

This clone showed up many times. V gene TRBV29-1 combines with J gene TRBJ2-3; tentatively, D is TRBD1 (6 bases). The germline V and J ends were trimmed by 7 bases and 2 bases, with 13 bases remaining between them. The CDR3 totals 13 residues. Germline CDR1 reads SQVTM; CDR2 reads ANQGSEA. CDR3 residues: CSGGQTITDTQYF. CDR3 nucleotide sequence: TGCAGCGGAGGACAGACAATCACAGATACGCAGTATTTT.

The J gene is TRBJ1-4, the V gene TRBV5-1; weak D call: TRBD1 (6 bases). V dropped 2 bases and J dropped 2 bases, with 31 bases sitting between them. This CDR3 is 22 amino acids long. The germline gives CDR1 SGHRS, CDR2 YFSETQ. The CDR3: CASSLDAGKRTASSSTNEKLFF. The DNA of the CDR3 is TGCGCCAGCAGCTTAGACGCGGGTAAAAGGACAGCCAGCTCATCCACTAATGAAAAACTGTTTTTT.

The CDR3 sequence: CASSLGTGGNNSPLHF. CDR3 DNA: TGTGCCAGCAGCTTGGGGACAGGGGGTAATAATTCACCCCTCCACTTT. The chain uses TRBV5-8 and TRBJ1-6, with 10 bases fitting TRBD1. CDR1 is SGHTS, CDR2 YDEGEE, per germline. After removal of 0 bases from V and 5 bases from J, the junction contained 2 bases not matched to a gene. This CDR3 contains 16 residues.

The chain recombines TRBV6-4 with TRBJ2-3, with a weak D call TRBD1 (5 bases). CDR1 is MRHNA and CDR2 is SNTAGT in the germline V gene. The germline V and J ends were trimmed by 0 bases and 1 base, with 11 bases remaining between them. This CDR3 spans 16 amino acids. CDR3 bases: TGTGCCAGCAGTGACTCGTTAGGGGCGGGCACAGATACGCAGTATTTT. Protein product: CASSDSLGAGTDTQYF.